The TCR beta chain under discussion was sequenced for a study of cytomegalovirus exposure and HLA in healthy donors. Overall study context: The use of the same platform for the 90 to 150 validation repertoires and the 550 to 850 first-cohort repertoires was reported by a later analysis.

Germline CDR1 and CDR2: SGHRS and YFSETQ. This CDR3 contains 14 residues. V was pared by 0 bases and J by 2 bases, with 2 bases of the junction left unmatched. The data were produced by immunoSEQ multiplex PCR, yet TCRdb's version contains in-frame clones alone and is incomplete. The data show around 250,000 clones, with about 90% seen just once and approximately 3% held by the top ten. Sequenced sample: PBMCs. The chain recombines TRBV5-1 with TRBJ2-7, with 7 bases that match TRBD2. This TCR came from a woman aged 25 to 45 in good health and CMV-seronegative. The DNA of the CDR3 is TGCGCCAGCAGCTTGGCGGGGGGAGCCTACGAGCAGTACTTC. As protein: CASSLAGGAYEQYF.